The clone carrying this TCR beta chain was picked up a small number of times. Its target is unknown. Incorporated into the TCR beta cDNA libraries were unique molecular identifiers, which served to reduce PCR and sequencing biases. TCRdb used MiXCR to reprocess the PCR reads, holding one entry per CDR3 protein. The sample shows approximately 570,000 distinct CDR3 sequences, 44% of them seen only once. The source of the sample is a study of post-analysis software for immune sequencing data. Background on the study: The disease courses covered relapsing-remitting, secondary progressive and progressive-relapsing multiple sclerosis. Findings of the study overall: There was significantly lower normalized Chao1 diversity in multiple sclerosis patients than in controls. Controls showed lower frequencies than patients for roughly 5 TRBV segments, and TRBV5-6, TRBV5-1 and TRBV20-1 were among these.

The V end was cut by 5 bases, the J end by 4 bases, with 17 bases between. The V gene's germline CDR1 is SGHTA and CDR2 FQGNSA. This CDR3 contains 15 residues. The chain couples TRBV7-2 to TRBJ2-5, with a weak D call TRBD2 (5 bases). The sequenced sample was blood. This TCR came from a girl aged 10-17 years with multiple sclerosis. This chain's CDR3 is CASSPERARGETQYF. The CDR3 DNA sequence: TGTGCCAGCAGCCCCGAGCGCGCCCGGGGAGAGACCCAGTACTTC.